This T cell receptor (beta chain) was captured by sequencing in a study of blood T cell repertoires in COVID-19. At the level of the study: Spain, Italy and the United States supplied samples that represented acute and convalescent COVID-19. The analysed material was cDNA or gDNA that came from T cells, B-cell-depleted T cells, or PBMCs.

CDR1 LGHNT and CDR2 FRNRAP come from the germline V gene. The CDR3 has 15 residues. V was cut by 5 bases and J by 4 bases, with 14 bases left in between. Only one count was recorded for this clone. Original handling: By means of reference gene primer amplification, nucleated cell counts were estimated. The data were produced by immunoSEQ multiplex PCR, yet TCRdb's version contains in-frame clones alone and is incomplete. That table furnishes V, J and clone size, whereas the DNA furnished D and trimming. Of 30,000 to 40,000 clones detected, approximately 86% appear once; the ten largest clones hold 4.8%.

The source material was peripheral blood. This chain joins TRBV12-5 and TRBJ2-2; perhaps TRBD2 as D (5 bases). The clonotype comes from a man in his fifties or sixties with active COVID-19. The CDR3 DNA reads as TGTGCTAGTGGTACCTTTGGACTGAGCACCGGGGAGCTGTTTTTT. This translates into CASGTFGLSTGELFF.